This is a list of T cell receptor beta chains from one sample in a study of T cells in Graves' hyperthyroidism and ophthalmopathy. TCRdb fed the multiplex PCR reads into MiXCR, producing one record per CDR3 protein. The table lists about 290,000 distinct CDR3 sequences, 10% to 15% of them singletons, with more than 7.5% in the top ten. Sequencing input: blood. These receptors originate from a woman in her twenties or thirties with Graves' hyperthyroidism that later progressed to Graves' ophthalmopathy. Both conserved end residues are part of each CDR3. Fields, in order: D gene, J gene, V gene, clone size, CDR3 protein, CDR3 DNA. D genes are given only for firm matches. Size is omitted from some rows. Given values are once, few, many or a class for expanded clones.

d_call: .; j_call: TRBJ1-5; v_call: TRBV6-1; clone_size: many; cdr3_aa: CASSMTVYSNQPQHF; cdr3_nt: TGTGCCAGCAGTATGACGGTGTATAGCAATCAGCCCCAGCATTTT
d_call: TRBD2; j_call: TRBJ2-1; v_call: TRBV30; clone_size: .; cdr3_aa: CAWSRKGGSYNEQFF; cdr3_nt: TGTGCCTGGAGTAGAAAGGGAGGGTCCTACAATGAGCAGTTCTTC
d_call: .; j_call: TRBJ2-7; v_call: TRBV6-5; clone_size: many; cdr3_aa: CASSYSMSSVHEQYF; cdr3_nt: TGTGCCAGCAGTTACTCGATGTCTAGCGTCCACGAGCAGTACTTC
d_call: .; j_call: TRBJ1-5; v_call: TRBV7-8; clone_size: .; cdr3_aa: CVSSLVQGSQPQHF; cdr3_nt: TGTGTCAGCAGCTTAGTTCAGGGGAGCCAGCCCCAGCATTTT
d_call: .; j_call: TRBJ1-5; v_call: TRBV29-1; clone_size: many; cdr3_aa: CSVTGPVGNQPQHF; cdr3_nt: TGCAGCGTTACAGGGCCCGTGGGCAATCAGCCCCAGCATTTT
d_call: .; j_call: TRBJ1-1; v_call: TRBV5-6; clone_size: many; cdr3_aa: CASSLAGLEFAEAFF; cdr3_nt: TGTGCCAGCAGCTTGGCGGGACTGGAGTTCGCTGAAGCTTTCTTT
d_call: TRBD2; j_call: TRBJ2-7; v_call: TRBV13; clone_size: many; cdr3_aa: CASSLRLAGGSYEQYF; cdr3_nt: TGTGCCAGCAGCTTACGGTTAGCGGGAGGGTCTTACGAGCAGTACTTC
d_call: .; j_call: TRBJ2-7; v_call: TRBV12-3/TRBV12-4; clone_size: many; cdr3_aa: CASSLAAEGAYEQYF; cdr3_nt: TGTGCCAGCAGTTTAGCGGCGGAGGGAGCCTACGAGCAGTACTTC
d_call: .; j_call: TRBJ1-2; v_call: TRBV5-5; clone_size: .; cdr3_aa: CASSLSGPSNYGYTF; cdr3_nt: TGTGCCAGCAGCTTGTCGGGACCGAGTAACTATGGCTACACCTTC
d_call: .; j_call: TRBJ2-4; v_call: TRBV7-2; clone_size: many; cdr3_aa: CASSNHGAKNIQYF; cdr3_nt: TGTGCCAGCAGCAACCACGGGGCCAAAAACATTCAGTACTTC
d_call: .; j_call: TRBJ2-3; v_call: TRBV20-1; clone_size: few; cdr3_aa: CSARDRQRNTDTQYF; cdr3_nt: TGCAGTGCTAGAGATCGGCAGCGGAACACAGATACGCAGTATTTT
d_call: .; j_call: TRBJ2-1; v_call: TRBV27; clone_size: many; cdr3_aa: CASSQEGTSYNEQFF; cdr3_nt: TGTGCCAGCAGCCAGGAGGGGACCTCCTACAATGAGCAGTTCTTC
d_call: TRBD1; j_call: TRBJ1-5; v_call: TRBV2; clone_size: many; cdr3_aa: CASSDGDRFHF; cdr3_nt: TGTGCCAGCAGTGATGGGGACAGGTTCCATTTT
d_call: .; j_call: TRBJ2-2; v_call: TRBV2; clone_size: many; cdr3_aa: CASSPSGFTGELFF; cdr3_nt: TGTGCCAGCAGTCCCTCTGGGTTCACCGGGGAGCTGTTTTTT
d_call: TRBD1; j_call: TRBJ2-5; v_call: TRBV5-5; clone_size: many; cdr3_aa: CASSLDRGGVLETQYF; cdr3_nt: TGTGCCAGCAGCTTGGACAGAGGGGGCGTTTTGGAGACCCAGTACTTC
d_call: TRBD2; j_call: TRBJ2-4; v_call: TRBV6-1; clone_size: many; cdr3_aa: CASSDGREYTKNIQYF; cdr3_nt: TGTGCCAGCAGTGATGGGCGGGAGTATACCAAAAACATTCAGTACTTC
d_call: TRBD2; j_call: TRBJ2-1; v_call: TRBV7-9; clone_size: many; cdr3_aa: CASKLRWEGDNEQFF; cdr3_nt: TGTGCCAGCAAGCTTAGGTGGGAGGGAGACAATGAGCAGTTCTTC
d_call: .; j_call: TRBJ1-1; v_call: TRBV30; clone_size: many; cdr3_aa: CAWNPGANTEAFF; cdr3_nt: TGTGCCTGGAACCCAGGGGCGAACACTGAAGCTTTCTTT
d_call: .; j_call: TRBJ1-6; v_call: TRBV27; clone_size: .; cdr3_aa: CASSFRGNSPLHF; cdr3_nt: TGTGCCAGCAGTTTCAGGGGAAATTCACCCCTCCACTTT
d_call: .; j_call: TRBJ2-3; v_call: TRBV12-3/TRBV12-4; clone_size: many; cdr3_aa: CASSFWDTGTDTQYF; cdr3_nt: TGTGCCAGCAGTTTTTGGGACACGGGCACAGATACGCAGTATTTT
d_call: .; j_call: TRBJ1-6; v_call: TRBV6-6; clone_size: few; cdr3_aa: CASSYGSNSPLHF; cdr3_nt: TGTGCCAGCAGTTACGGGTCTAATTCACCCCTCCACTTT
d_call: TRBD2; j_call: TRBJ2-7; v_call: TRBV28; clone_size: many; cdr3_aa: CASSTHSAGVANEQYF; cdr3_nt: TGTGCCAGCAGTACTCACTCAGCGGGAGTAGCCAACGAGCAGTACTTC
d_call: TRBD2; j_call: TRBJ2-7; v_call: TRBV4-3; clone_size: .; cdr3_aa: CASSQEGTPGGRSEQYF; cdr3_nt: TGCGCCAGCAGCCAAGAAGGAACCCCGGGGGGGCGCAGCGAGCAGTACTTC
d_call: .; j_call: TRBJ2-2; v_call: TRBV9; clone_size: many; cdr3_aa: CASSVAGRGELFF; cdr3_nt: TGTGCCAGCAGCGTAGCGGGTCGCGGGGAGCTGTTTTTT
d_call: .; j_call: TRBJ2-7; v_call: TRBV5-1; clone_size: .; cdr3_aa: CASNPAPGIPYEQYF; cdr3_nt: TGCGCCAGCAACCCCGCCCCCGGGATCCCCTACGAGCAGTACTTC
d_call: .; j_call: TRBJ2-7; v_call: TRBV28; clone_size: .; cdr3_aa: CASSLGEASYEQYF; cdr3_nt: TGTGCCAGCAGTTTAGGGGAGGCCTCCTACGAGCAGTACTTC
d_call: TRBD1; j_call: TRBJ2-2; v_call: TRBV15; clone_size: .; cdr3_aa: CATSSPGQVTGELFF; cdr3_nt: TGTGCCACCAGCAGTCCGGGACAGGTCACCGGGGAGCTGTTTTTT
d_call: TRBD2; j_call: TRBJ2-7; v_call: TRBV3-1; clone_size: few; cdr3_aa: CASSQDGAGGYEQYF; cdr3_nt: TGTGCCAGCAGCCAAGATGGAGCGGGAGGCTACGAGCAGTACTTC
d_call: .; j_call: TRBJ2-7; v_call: TRBV3-1; clone_size: many; cdr3_aa: CASSQDLDFPHYEQYF; cdr3_nt: TGTGCCAGCAGCCAAGACTTGGACTTCCCTCACTACGAGCAGTACTTC
d_call: .; j_call: TRBJ1-4; v_call: TRBV30; clone_size: few; cdr3_aa: CAWSMTAPNEKLFF; cdr3_nt: TGTGCCTGGAGTATGACCGCGCCTAATGAAAAACTGTTTTTT
d_call: .; j_call: TRBJ2-7; v_call: TRBV27; clone_size: many; cdr3_aa: CASSFAGEMNEQYF; cdr3_nt: TGTGCCAGCAGTTTTGCAGGGGAAATGAACGAGCAGTACTTC
d_call: .; j_call: TRBJ1-4; v_call: TRBV6-2/TRBV6-3; clone_size: many; cdr3_aa: CASSPRSEAELFF; cdr3_nt: TGTGCCAGCAGTCCCCGGAGCGAGGCGGAACTGTTTTTT
d_call: .; j_call: TRBJ2-5; v_call: TRBV5-6; clone_size: few; cdr3_aa: CASSPGGYQETQYF; cdr3_nt: TGTGCCAGCAGCCCGGGGGGCTACCAAGAGACCCAGTACTTC
d_call: TRBD2; j_call: TRBJ2-7; v_call: TRBV19; clone_size: few; cdr3_aa: CASSRGGSGEYEQYF; cdr3_nt: TGTGCCAGTAGTAGGGGCGGGAGCGGAGAGTACGAGCAGTACTTC
d_call: .; j_call: TRBJ1-3; v_call: TRBV6-1; clone_size: few; cdr3_aa: CASEGRNTIYF; cdr3_nt: TGTGCCAGCGAAGGAAGAAACACCATATATTTT
d_call: .; j_call: TRBJ2-2; v_call: TRBV5-4; clone_size: .; cdr3_aa: CASSLAETNTGELFF; cdr3_nt: TGTGCCAGCAGCTTGGCGGAGACGAACACCGGGGAGCTGTTTTTT
d_call: .; j_call: TRBJ2-5; v_call: TRBV25-1; clone_size: few; cdr3_aa: CASSEGPLGETQYF; cdr3_nt: TGTGCCAGCAGTGAGGGACCCCTCGGGGAGACCCAGTACTTC
d_call: .; j_call: TRBJ1-5; v_call: TRBV2; clone_size: many; cdr3_aa: CASSEYPISNQPQHF; cdr3_nt: TGTGCCAGCAGTGAATACCCGATTAGCAATCAGCCCCAGCATTTT
d_call: TRBD2; j_call: TRBJ2-3; v_call: TRBV6-2/TRBV6-3; clone_size: .; cdr3_aa: CASSYFRGGATDTQYF; cdr3_nt: TGTGCCAGCAGTTACTTTCGCGGGGGGGCAACAGATACGCAGTATTTT
d_call: .; j_call: TRBJ2-7; v_call: TRBV7-2; clone_size: many; cdr3_aa: CASSPSTGSSYEQYF; cdr3_nt: TGTGCCAGCAGCCCTAGTACCGGGTCTTCCTACGAGCAGTACTTC
d_call: TRBD2; j_call: TRBJ2-3; v_call: TRBV5-1; clone_size: few; cdr3_aa: CASSFTGAGGPTDTQYF; cdr3_nt: TGCGCCAGCAGCTTTACGGGAGCGGGAGGGCCGACAGATACGCAGTATTTT
d_call: .; j_call: TRBJ1-1; v_call: TRBV30; clone_size: many; cdr3_aa: CAWFQGLAEAFF; cdr3_nt: TGTGCCTGGTTCCAGGGACTGGCTGAAGCTTTCTTT
d_call: TRBD2; j_call: TRBJ2-7; v_call: TRBV7-2; clone_size: many; cdr3_aa: CASSTGTNSYEQYF; cdr3_nt: TGTGCCAGCAGTACCGGGACTAACTCCTACGAGCAGTACTTC
d_call: .; j_call: TRBJ2-3; v_call: TRBV7-3; clone_size: many; cdr3_aa: CASSPGLVTDTQYF; cdr3_nt: TGTGCCAGCAGCCCCGGACTTGTCACAGATACGCAGTATTTT
d_call: TRBD1; j_call: TRBJ1-2; v_call: TRBV19; clone_size: .; cdr3_aa: CASSTSGQTFFYGYTF; cdr3_nt: TGTGCCAGTAGTACTTCGGGACAGACTTTTTTTTATGGCTACACCTTC
d_call: .; j_call: TRBJ1-1; v_call: TRBV13; clone_size: many; cdr3_aa: CASSLSPDGLNTEAFF; cdr3_nt: TGTGCCAGCAGCTTATCCCCAGACGGGTTGAACACTGAAGCTTTCTTT
d_call: TRBD1; j_call: TRBJ2-1; v_call: TRBV3-1; clone_size: many; cdr3_aa: CASRRQGYEQFF; cdr3_nt: TGTGCCAGCAGGAGACAGGGTTATGAGCAGTTCTTC
d_call: .; j_call: TRBJ2-4; v_call: TRBV20-1; clone_size: many; cdr3_aa: CSAGPSGIQYF; cdr3_nt: TGCAGTGCTGGACCGTCGGGCATTCAGTACTTC
d_call: .; j_call: TRBJ1-3; v_call: TRBV12-3/TRBV12-4; clone_size: many; cdr3_aa: CASGLLAAGNTIYF; cdr3_nt: TGTGCCAGCGGACTTCTTGCTGCTGGAAACACCATATATTTT
d_call: TRBD1; j_call: TRBJ2-6; v_call: TRBV6-2/TRBV6-3; clone_size: many; cdr3_aa: CASSGQGSGANVLTF; cdr3_nt: TGTGCCAGCAGTGGACAGGGGAGCGGGGCCAACGTCCTGACTTTC
d_call: .; j_call: TRBJ2-2; v_call: TRBV30; clone_size: many; cdr3_aa: CASSGNTGELFF; cdr3_nt: TGTGCCTCCAGCGGTAACACCGGGGAGCTGTTTTTT
d_call: TRBD1; j_call: TRBJ2-2; v_call: TRBV15; clone_size: many; cdr3_aa: CATSRIRGQKTGELFF; cdr3_nt: TGTGCCACCAGCAGAATACGGGGACAGAAAACCGGGGAGCTGTTTTTT
d_call: .; j_call: TRBJ2-7; v_call: TRBV6-1; clone_size: many; cdr3_aa: CASSQVTASYEQYF; cdr3_nt: TGTGCCAGCAGCCAGGTCACGGCCTCCTACGAGCAGTACTTC